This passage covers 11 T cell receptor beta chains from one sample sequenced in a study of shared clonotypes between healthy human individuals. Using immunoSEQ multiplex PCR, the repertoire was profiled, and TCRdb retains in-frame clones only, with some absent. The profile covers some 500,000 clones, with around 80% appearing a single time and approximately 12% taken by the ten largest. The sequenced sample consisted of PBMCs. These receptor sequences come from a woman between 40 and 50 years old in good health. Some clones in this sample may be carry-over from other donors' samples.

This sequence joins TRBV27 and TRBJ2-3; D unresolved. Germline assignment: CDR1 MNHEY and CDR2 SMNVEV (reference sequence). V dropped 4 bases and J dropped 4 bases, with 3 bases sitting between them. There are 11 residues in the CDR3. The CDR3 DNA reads TGTGCCAGCAGTTGGTCAGATACGCAGTATTTT. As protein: CASSWSDTQYF.

CDR3 sequence (DNA): TGTGCCAGCAGCGCCGCAGGGGGGTCCACAGATACGCAGTATTTT. This gives the protein CASSAAGGSTDTQYF. The chain uses TRBV7-2 and TRBJ2-3; possible D gene TRBD1, 7 bases. Trimming removed 5 bases at V and 2 bases at J, with 14 bases between. The CDR3 spans 15 residues. The germline gives CDR1 SGHTA, CDR2 FQGNSA.

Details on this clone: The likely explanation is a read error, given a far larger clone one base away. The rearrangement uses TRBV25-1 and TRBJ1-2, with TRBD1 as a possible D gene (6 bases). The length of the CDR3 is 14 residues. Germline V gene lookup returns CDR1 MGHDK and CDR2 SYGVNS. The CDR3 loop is CASSPDRPWDGYAF. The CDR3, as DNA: TGTGCCAGCAGCCCCGACAGGCCTTGGGATGGCTACGCCTTC.

This CDR3 reads CASSQQRISYEQYF. As DNA, the CDR3 is TGTGCCAGCAGCCAGCAGCGTATATCCTACGAGCAGTACTTC. The chain employs TRBV4-2 and TRBJ2-7; no reliable D call. CDR3 size: 14 residues. Per the germline V gene, CDR1 is LGHNA and CDR2 is YNFKEQ. V shed 3 bases and J shed 1 base, with 10 bases lying between them.

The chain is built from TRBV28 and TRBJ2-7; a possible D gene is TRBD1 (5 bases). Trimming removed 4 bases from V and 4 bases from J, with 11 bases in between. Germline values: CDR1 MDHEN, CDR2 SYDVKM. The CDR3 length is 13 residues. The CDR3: CASSSGQTYEQYF. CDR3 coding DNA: TGTGCCAGCAGTTCAGGGCAGACTTACGAGCAGTACTTC.

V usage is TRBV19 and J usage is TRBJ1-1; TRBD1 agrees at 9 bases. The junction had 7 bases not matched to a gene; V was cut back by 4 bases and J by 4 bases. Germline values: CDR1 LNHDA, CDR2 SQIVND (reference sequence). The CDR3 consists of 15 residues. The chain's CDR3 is CASSTHRGRITEAFF. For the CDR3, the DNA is TGTGCCAGTAGTACCCACAGGGGGCGGATCACTGAAGCTTTCTTT.

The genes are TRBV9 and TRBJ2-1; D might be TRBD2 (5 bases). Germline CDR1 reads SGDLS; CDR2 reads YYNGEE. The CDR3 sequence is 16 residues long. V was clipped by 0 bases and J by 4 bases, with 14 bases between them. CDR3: CASSVEGGGGYNEQFF. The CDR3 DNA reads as TGTGCCAGCAGCGTAGAGGGCGGAGGCGGGTACAATGAGCAGTTCTTC. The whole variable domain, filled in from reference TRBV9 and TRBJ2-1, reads DSGVTQTPKHLITATGQRVTLRCSPRSGDLSVYWYQQSLDQGLQFLIQYYNGEERAKGNILERFSAQQFPDLHSELNLSSLELGDSALYFCASSVEGGGGYNEQFFGPGTRLTVL.

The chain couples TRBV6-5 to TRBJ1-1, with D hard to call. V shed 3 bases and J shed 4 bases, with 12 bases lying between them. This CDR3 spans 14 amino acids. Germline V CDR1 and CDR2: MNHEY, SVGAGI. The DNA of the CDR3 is TGTGCCAGCAGTTATAGGGCCTCTGGCACTGAAGCTTTCTTT. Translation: CASSYRASGTEAFF.

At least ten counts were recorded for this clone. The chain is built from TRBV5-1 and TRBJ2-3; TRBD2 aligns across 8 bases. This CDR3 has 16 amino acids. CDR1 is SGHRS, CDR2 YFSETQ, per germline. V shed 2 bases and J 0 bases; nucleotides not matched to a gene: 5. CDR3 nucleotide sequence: TGCGCCAGCAGCTTCCGGGGGGGCCCTAGCACAGATACGCAGTATTTT. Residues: CASSFRGGPSTDTQYF.

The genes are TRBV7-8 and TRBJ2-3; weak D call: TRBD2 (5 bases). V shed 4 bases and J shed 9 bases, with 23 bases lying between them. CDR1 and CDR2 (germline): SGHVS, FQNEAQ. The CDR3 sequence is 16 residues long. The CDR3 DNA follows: TGTGCCAGCAGCTGGTGGACGTCTGGGAGCCCCCGCACGCAGTATTTT. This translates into CASSWWTSGSPRTQYF.

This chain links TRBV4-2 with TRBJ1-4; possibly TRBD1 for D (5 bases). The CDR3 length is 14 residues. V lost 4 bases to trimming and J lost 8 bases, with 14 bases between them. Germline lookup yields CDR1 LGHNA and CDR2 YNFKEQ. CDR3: CASSLAGTTEKLFF. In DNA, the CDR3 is TGTGCCAGCAGCCTTGCAGGGACCACAGAAAAACTGTTTTTT.